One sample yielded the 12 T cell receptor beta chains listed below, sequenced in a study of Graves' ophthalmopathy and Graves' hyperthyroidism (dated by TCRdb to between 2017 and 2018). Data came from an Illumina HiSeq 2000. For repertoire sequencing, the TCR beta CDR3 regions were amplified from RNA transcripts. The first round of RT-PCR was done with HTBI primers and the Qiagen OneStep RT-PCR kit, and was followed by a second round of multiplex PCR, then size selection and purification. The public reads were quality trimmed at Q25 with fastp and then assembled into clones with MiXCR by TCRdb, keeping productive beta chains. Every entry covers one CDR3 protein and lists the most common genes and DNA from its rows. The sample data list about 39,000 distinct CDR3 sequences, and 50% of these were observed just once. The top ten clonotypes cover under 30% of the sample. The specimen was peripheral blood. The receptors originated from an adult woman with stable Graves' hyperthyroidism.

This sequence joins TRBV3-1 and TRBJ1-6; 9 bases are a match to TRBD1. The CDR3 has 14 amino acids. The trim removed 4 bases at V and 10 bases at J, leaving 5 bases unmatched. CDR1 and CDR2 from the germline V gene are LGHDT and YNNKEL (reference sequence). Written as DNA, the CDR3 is TGTGCCAGCAGCCTCGGGACAGGGAGATCACCCCTCCACTTT. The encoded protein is CASSLGTGRSPLHF. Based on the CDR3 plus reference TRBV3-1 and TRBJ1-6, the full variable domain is DTAVSQTPKYLVTQMGNDKSIKCEQNLGHDTMYWYKQDSKKFLKIMFSYNNKELIINETVPNRFSPKSPDKAHLNLHINSLELGDSAVYFCASSLGTGRSPLHFGNGTRLTVT.

In nucleotides, the CDR3 is TGTGCCAGCAGCCCCAGGACTAGCGGGAGGCAAGAGACCCAGTACTTC. Protein product: CASSPRTSGRQETQYF. The chain uses TRBV7-9 and TRBJ2-5; 14 bases align to TRBD2. Germline V gene data show CDR1 as SEHNR and CDR2 as FQNEAQ (reference sequence). V dropped 5 bases and J dropped 2; count of bases not matched to a gene: 4. The CDR3 contains 16 residues.

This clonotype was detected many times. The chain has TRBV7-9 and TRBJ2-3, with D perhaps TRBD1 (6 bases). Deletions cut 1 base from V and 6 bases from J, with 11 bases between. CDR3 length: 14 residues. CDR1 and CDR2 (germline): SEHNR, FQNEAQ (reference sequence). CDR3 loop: CASSLEGVADTQYF. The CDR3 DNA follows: TGTGCCAGCAGCTTAGAGGGGGTTGCGGATACGCAGTATTTT.

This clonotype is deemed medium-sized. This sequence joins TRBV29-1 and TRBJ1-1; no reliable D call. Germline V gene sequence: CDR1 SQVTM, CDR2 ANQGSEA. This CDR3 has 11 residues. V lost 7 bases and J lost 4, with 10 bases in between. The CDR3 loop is CSDNRATEAFF. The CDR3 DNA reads TGCAGCGATAATAGGGCCACTGAAGCTTTCTTT. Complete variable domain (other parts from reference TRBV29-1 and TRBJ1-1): SAVISQKPSRDICQRGTSLTIQCQVDSQVTMMFWYRQQPGQSLTLIATANQGSEATYESGFVIDKFPISRPNLTFSTLTVSNMSPEDSSIYLCSDNRATEAFFGQGTRLTVV.

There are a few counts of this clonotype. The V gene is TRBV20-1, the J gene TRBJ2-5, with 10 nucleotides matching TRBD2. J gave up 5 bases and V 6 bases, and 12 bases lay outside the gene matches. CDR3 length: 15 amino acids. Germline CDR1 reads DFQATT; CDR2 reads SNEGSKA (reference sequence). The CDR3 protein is CSAEGSSGSGETQYF. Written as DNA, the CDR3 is TGCAGTGCCGAGGGGTCTAGCGGGAGCGGTGAGACCCAGTACTTC.

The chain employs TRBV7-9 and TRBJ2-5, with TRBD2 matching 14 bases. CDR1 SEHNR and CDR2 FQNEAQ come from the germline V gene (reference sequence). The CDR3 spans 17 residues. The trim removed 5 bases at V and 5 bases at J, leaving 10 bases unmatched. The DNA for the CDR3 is TGTGCCAGCAGCCTTCCCGGGACTAGCGGGAGCGGTGAGACCCAGTACTTC. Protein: CASSLPGTSGSGETQYF.

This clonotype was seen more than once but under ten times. CDR3 region: CASSETGDHGYTF. The CDR3, as DNA: TGTGCCAGCAGCGAGACAGGGGATCATGGCTACACCTTC. This chain joins TRBV9 and TRBJ1-2; 8 bases are shared with TRBD1. V lost 3 bases and J lost 6; bases outside the gene matches: 4. Germline values: CDR1 SGDLS, CDR2 YYNGEE. This CDR3 is 13 amino acids long.

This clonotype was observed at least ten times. The CDR3, as DNA: TGCAGTGCCACCAGGGGCGCCGAGCAGTACTTC. It is translated as CSATRGAEQYF. The V and J genes are TRBV20-1 and TRBJ2-7; weak D call: TRBD1 (6 bases). Trimming left V 6 bases short and J 6 bases short, with 12 bases between. The CDR3 totals 11 residues. Germline V gene sequence: CDR1 DFQATT, CDR2 SNEGSKA (reference sequence).

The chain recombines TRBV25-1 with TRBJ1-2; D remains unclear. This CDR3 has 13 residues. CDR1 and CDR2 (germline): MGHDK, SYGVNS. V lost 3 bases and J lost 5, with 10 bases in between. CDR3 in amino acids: CASSDSFGYGYTF. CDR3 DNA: TGTGCCAGCAGTGACAGTTTCGGTTATGGCTACACCTTC.

The CDR3 DNA is TGTGCCAGCTCTCAGGGGCGATGGGACACCGGGGAGCTGTTTTTT. The encoded protein is CASSQGRWDTGELFF. The chain couples TRBV7-2 to TRBJ2-2, with D perhaps matching TRBD1 (6 bases). V lost 8 bases, J lost 3 bases, and 16 bases lay in between. The germline gives CDR1 SGHTA, CDR2 FQGNSA. CDR3 length: 15 amino acids. Combining the CDR3 with reference TRBV7-2 and TRBJ2-2 gives the whole variable domain GAGVSQSPSNKVTEKGKDVELRCDPISGHTALYWYRQSLGQGLEFLIYFQGNSAPDKSGLPSDRFSAERTGGSVSTLTIQRTQQEDSAVYLCASSQGRWDTGELFFGEGSRLTVL.

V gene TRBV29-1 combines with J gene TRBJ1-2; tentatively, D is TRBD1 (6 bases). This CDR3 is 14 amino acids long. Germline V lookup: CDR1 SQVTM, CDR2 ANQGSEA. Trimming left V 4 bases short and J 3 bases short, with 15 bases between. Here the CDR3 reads CSVAGGRGDYGYTF. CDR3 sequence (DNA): TGCAGCGTTGCGGGGGGCAGAGGTGACTATGGCTACACCTTC.

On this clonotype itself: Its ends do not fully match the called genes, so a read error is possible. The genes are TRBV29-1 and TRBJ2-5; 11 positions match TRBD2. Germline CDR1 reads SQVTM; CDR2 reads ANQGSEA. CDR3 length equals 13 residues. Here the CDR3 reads CSVVSGRAEAQYF. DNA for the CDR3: TGCAGCGTCGTTAGCGGGAGGGCAGAGGCCCAGTACTTC.